These 18 T cell receptor beta chains originate from one sample sequenced in a study of T cell changes during pregnancy in multiple sclerosis. Assay: immunoSEQ multiplex PCR; the TCRdb copy retains only in-frame clones and omits some. The sample holds approximately 90,000 clones, about 92% seen once. The source was peripheral blood, collected after pregnancy. These receptors came from a female donor with multiple sclerosis, enrolled in a pregnancy study.

The chain links TRBV6-4 to TRBJ1-5; the D gene is possibly TRBD1 (6 bases). V lost 6 bases and J 0 bases, leaving 12 bases between the germline ends. Germline values: CDR1 MRHNA, CDR2 SNTAGT. The CDR3 contains 15 residues. The CDR3 loop reads CASSVTGNSNQPQHF. CDR3 bases: TGTGCCAGCAGCGTTACAGGGAATAGCAATCAGCCCCAGCATTTT.

This clone has a single count. The rearrangement links TRBV19 to TRBJ2-3; 8 bases are shared with TRBD1. The J segment lost 3 bases and the V segment lost 0 bases, leaving 8 bases of the junction unmatched. The CDR3 is 17 amino acids. Germline V gene data show CDR1 as LNHDA and CDR2 as SQIVND (reference sequence). The DNA of the CDR3 is TGTGCCAGTAGTATAGACATAGACAGGGGCATGACAGATACGCAGTATTTT. It translates to CASSIDIDRGMTDTQYF.

V and J are TRBV11-2 and TRBJ1-2; TRBD1 aligns across 7 bases. The junction had 13 bases not matched to a gene; V was cut back by 4 bases and J by 8 bases. Germline CDR1 SGHAT, CDR2 FQNNGV. CDR3 size: 15 residues. This chain's CDR3 is CASSSLTGLQWGYTF. The CDR3, as DNA: TGTGCCAGCAGCTCATTGACAGGGCTTCAATGGGGCTACACCTTC.

CDR3 region: CASSADSNQPQHF. In DNA form, the CDR3 reads TGTGCCAGCAGCGCAGATTCTAATCAGCCCCAGCATTTT. The chain is built from TRBV9 and TRBJ1-5; D remains unclear. V lost 3 bases to trimming and J lost 4 bases, with 8 bases between them. The V gene's germline CDR1 is SGDLS and CDR2 YYNGEE. The CDR3 is 13 residues long.

The genes are TRBV7-2 and TRBJ1-1, with D uncertain. CDR1 SGHTA and CDR2 FQGNSA come from the germline V gene. The V end lost 5 bases, the J end lost 3 bases, and 10 bases lay between the germline ends. The CDR3 is made up of 13 amino acids. CDR3 nucleotide sequence: TGTGCCAGCAGCGTCGCGCGGGACACTGAAGCTTTCTTT. As protein: CASSVARDTEAFF.

The chain couples TRBV4-2 to TRBJ2-1; 15 bases match TRBD2. The germline CDR1 and CDR2 sequences are LGHNA and YNFKEQ. The V and J ends lost 3 bases and 0 bases, in that order; junction bases with no gene match: 6. The CDR3 spans 19 residues. In DNA form, the CDR3 reads TGTGCCAGCAGCCAGGCCGGGACTAGCGGGGGGCCCTCCTACAATGAGCAGTTCTTC. It yields the protein CASSQAGTSGGPSYNEQFF.

The count of this clone is one. CDR3 in DNA: TGCGCCAGCAGTGGGACTAGCGGGAGAGGGGAGCAGTACTTC. This codes for CASSGTSGRGEQYF. J is TRBJ2-7 and V is TRBV10-2; 13 bases are shared with TRBD2. CDR3 length: 14 residues. After removal of 4 bases from V and 7 bases from J, the junction contained 4 bases not matched to a gene. From germline, CDR1 is WSHSY and CDR2 SAAADI.

This chain joins TRBV11-3 and TRBJ1-3, with 8 bases fitting TRBD1. The ends lost 5 bases at V and 2 bases at J; junction bases unmatched: 5. The CDR3 extends over 15 amino acids. CDR1 and CDR2 from the germline V gene are SGHNT and YENEEA. The CDR3 sequence is CASSLGTGAGNTIYF. In DNA, the CDR3 is TGTGCCAGCAGCCTAGGGACAGGTGCTGGAAACACCATATATTTT.

The chain is built from TRBV5-6 and TRBJ2-4, with 7 bases matching TRBD2. The trim removed 0 bases at V and 1 base at J, leaving 10 bases unmatched. Germline CDR1 and CDR2: SGHDT and YYEEEE. This CDR3 contains 18 residues. The CDR3 here is CASSLERWEGSAKNIQYF. CDR3 DNA: TGTGCCAGCAGCTTGGAGAGGTGGGAGGGTTCGGCCAAAAACATTCAGTACTTC.

This sequence joins TRBV5-1 and TRBJ2-1; 7 bases line up with TRBD2. The CDR3 totals 16 residues. The V gene end was trimmed by 4 bases and the J gene end by 0 bases; junction bases not matched to a gene: 7. Germline-derived CDR1 and CDR2 are SGHRS and YFSETQ. This chain's CDR3 is CASSRLAGLSYNEQFF. The CDR3 DNA is TGCGCCAGCAGCAGGTTAGCGGGCCTCTCCTACAATGAGCAGTTCTTC.

This chain uses TRBV5-1 with TRBJ1-2; 7 bases fit TRBD1. Germline V gene sequence: CDR1 SGHRS, CDR2 YFSETQ. Germline trimming cut 4 bases from V and 0 bases from J; bases unmatched to any gene: 3. CDR3 length equals 14 residues. CDR3 nucleotide sequence: TGCGCCAGCAGCCGGGACAGCTCTAACTATGGCTACACCTTC. It codes for CASSRDSSNYGYTF.

CDR3 sequence (DNA): TGTGCCAGCTCACCGGGAGAGGACACTGAAGCTTTCTTT. Translated, it gives CASSPGEDTEAFF. The chain uses TRBV18 and TRBJ1-1; no definite D call. CDR1 and CDR2 (germline): KGHSH, LQKENI. The CDR3 spans 13 residues. The ends were cut back, 3 bases at V and 3 bases at J, with 8 bases in the middle.

The chain joins TRBV7-2 to TRBJ2-1, with D perhaps TRBD1 (5 bases). Germline CDR1 SGHTA, CDR2 FQGNSA. This CDR3 spans 16 amino acids. With 1 base removed from V and 10 bases from J, the gap between germline ends came to 20 bases. CDR3 sequence: CASSLGGAQGSEEQFF. DNA of the CDR3: TGTGCCAGCAGCTTAGGAGGCGCGCAGGGATCCGAAGAGCAGTTCTTC.

The chain is built from TRBV6-6 and TRBJ2-5; 12 positions agree with TRBD1. There are 15 residues in the CDR3. Germline CDR1 and CDR2: MNHNY and SVGAGI (reference sequence). V was pared by 5 bases and J by 4 bases, with 5 bases of the junction left unmatched. CDR3 coding DNA: TGTGCCAGCAGTAATCCGGGACAGGGGGCAGAGACCCAGTACTTC. Protein: CASSNPGQGAETQYF.

The CDR3 protein is CASSLNSRETGGVLYGYTF. The CDR3 DNA is TGTGCCAGCAGCTTAAACTCTAGAGAGACAGGGGGCGTCCTCTATGGCTACACCTTC. This chain joins TRBV11-2 and TRBJ1-2; 10 bases match TRBD1. The trim removed 2 bases at V and 4 bases at J, leaving 16 bases unmatched. Germline CDR1 SGHAT, CDR2 FQNNGV. The CDR3 totals 19 residues. The whole variable domain, filled in from reference TRBV11-2 and TRBJ1-2, reads EAGVAQSPRYKIIEKRQSVAFWCNPISGHATLYWYQQILGQGPKLLIQFQNNGVVDDSQLPKDRFSAERLKGVDSTLKIQPAKLEDSAVYLCASSLNSRETGGVLYGYTFGSGTRLTVV.

The rearrangement joins TRBV5-6 to TRBJ2-7, with TRBD2 matching over 7 bases. The germline V gene encodes CDR1 SGHDT and CDR2 YYEEEE. The CDR3 consists of 14 residues. The ends lost 1 base at V and 5 bases at J; junction bases unmatched: 6. CDR3 protein: CASSLWLLANEQYF. CDR3 sequence (DNA): TGTGCCAGCAGCTTGTGGTTACTAGCGAACGAGCAGTACTTC.

This clone was detected only once. The chain recombines TRBV7-9 with TRBJ1-1; D is perhaps TRBD1 (6 bases). Per germline, CDR1 SEHNR and CDR2 FQNEAQ (reference sequence). Trimming took off 4 bases at V and 4 bases at J, with 10 bases between the two ends. This CDR3 has 13 residues. The CDR3 reads CASSCQGCTEAFF. CDR3 in DNA: TGTGCCAGCAGCTGTCAGGGGTGCACTGAAGCTTTCTTT.

This clone was counted a single time. The CDR3 here is CAISESREFDEQFF. For the CDR3, the DNA is TGTGCCATCAGTGAGTCGAGGGAGTTTGATGAGCAGTTCTTC. The rearrangement links TRBV10-3 to TRBJ2-1, with TRBD2 as a possible D gene (5 bases). V lost 0 bases, J lost 8 bases, and 11 bases lay in between. Germline assignment: CDR1 ENHRY and CDR2 SYGVKD. CDR3 size: 14 residues.